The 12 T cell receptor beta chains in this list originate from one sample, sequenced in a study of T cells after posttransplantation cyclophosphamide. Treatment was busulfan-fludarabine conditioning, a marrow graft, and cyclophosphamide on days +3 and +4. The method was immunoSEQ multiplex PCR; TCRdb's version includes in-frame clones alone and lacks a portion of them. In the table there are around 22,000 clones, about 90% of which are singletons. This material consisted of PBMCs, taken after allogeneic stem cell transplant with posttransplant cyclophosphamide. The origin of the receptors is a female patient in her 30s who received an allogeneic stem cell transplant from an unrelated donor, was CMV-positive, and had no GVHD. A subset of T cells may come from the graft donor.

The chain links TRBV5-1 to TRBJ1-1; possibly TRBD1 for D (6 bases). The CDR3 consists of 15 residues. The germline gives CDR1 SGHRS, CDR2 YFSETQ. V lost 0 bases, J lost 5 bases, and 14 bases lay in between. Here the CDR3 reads CASSLALGAETEAFF. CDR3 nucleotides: TGCGCCAGCAGCTTGGCCTTGGGGGCGGAAACTGAAGCTTTCTTT.

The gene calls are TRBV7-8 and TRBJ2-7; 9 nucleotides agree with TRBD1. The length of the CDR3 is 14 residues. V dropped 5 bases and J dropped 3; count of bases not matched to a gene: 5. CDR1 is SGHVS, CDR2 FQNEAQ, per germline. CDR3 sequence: CASSPEDRGYEQYF. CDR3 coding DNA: TGTGCCAGCAGCCCTGAGGACAGGGGCTACGAGCAGTACTTC.

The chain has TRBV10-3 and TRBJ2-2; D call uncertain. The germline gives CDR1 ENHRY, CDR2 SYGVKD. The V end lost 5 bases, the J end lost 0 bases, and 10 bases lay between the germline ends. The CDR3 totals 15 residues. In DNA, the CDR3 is TGTGCCATCAGTTCAGGCAACACGAACACCGGGGAGCTGTTTTTT. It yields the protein CAISSGNTNTGELFF.

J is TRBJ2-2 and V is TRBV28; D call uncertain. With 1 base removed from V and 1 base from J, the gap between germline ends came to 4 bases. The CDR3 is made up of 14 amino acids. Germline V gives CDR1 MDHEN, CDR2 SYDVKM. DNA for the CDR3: TGTGCCAGCAGTTTATCCGGGAACACCGGGGAGCTGTTTTTT. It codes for CASSLSGNTGELFF.

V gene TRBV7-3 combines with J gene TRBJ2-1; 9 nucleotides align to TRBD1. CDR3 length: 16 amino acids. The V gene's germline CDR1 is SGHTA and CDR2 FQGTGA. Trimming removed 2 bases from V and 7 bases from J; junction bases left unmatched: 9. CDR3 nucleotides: TGTGCCAGCAGCTTATCCGGACAGGGGTTCTTGAATGAGCAGTTCTTC. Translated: CASSLSGQGFLNEQFF.

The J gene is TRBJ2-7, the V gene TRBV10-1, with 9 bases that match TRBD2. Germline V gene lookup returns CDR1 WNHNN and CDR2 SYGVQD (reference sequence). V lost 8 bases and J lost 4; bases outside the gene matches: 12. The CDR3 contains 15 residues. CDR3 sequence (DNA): TGCGCCAGCTTGACCGGCCGTCTAGCGGGGTACGAGCAGTACTTC. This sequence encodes CASLTGRLAGYEQYF.

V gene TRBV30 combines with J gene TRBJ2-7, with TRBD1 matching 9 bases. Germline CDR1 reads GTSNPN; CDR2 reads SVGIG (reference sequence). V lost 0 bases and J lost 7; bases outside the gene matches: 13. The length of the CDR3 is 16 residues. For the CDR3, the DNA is TGTGCCTGGAGTGTATTGGACAGGGGCGTCCTCCTAGAGCAGTACTTC. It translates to CAWSVLDRGVLLEQYF.

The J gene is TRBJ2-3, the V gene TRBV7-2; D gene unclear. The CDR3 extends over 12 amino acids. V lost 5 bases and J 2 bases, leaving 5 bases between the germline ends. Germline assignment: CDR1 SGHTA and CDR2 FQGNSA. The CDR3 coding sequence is TGTGCCAGCAGCCCTAACACAGATACGCAGTATTTT. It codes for CASSPNTDTQYF.

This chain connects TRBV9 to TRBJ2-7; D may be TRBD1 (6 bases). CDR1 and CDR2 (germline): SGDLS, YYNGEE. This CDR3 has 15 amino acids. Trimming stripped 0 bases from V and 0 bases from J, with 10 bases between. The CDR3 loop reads CASSVDRTASYEQYF. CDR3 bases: TGTGCCAGCAGCGTAGATAGGACAGCCTCCTACGAGCAGTACTTC.

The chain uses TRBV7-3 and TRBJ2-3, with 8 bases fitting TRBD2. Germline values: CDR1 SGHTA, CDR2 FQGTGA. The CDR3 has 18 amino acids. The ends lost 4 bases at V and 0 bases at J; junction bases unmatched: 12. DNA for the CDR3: TGTGCCAGCAGCTCCCGATCGAGCGGGGGCCTTAGCACAGATACGCAGTATTTT. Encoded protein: CASSSRSSGGLSTDTQYF.

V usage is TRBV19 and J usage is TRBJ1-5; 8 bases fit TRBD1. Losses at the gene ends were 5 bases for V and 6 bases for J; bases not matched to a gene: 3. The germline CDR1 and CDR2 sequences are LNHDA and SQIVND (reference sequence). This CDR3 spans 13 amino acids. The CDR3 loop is CASSQGAGQPQHF. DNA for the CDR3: TGTGCCAGTAGTCAGGGGGCTGGTCAGCCCCAGCATTTT.

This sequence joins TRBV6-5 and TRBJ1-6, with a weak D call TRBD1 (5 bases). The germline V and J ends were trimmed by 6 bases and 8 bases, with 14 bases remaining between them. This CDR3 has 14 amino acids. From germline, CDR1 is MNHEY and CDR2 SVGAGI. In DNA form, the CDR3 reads TGTGCCAGCAGCTACGAACTGACAGATTCACCCCTCCACTTT. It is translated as CASSYELTDSPLHF.